These 14 T cell receptor beta chains were all obtained from the same sample, sequenced in a study of CD8 T cells in ankylosing spondylitis. Findings and limits, study-wide: For ankylosing spondylitis blood, a TCR beta motif of under ten highly homologous variants appeared characteristic.

TCRdb re-analysed the 5' RACE reads in MiXCR, keeping a single row per CDR3 protein. The sample carries about 840,000 distinct CDR3 sequences, approximately 12% recorded once. What these receptors recognize is not known. The source material was blood, either unsorted or a sorted T cell fraction (not recorded which). Receptors originate from a male donor with ankylosing spondylitis.

This clonotype turned up a few times. This chain uses TRBV15 with TRBJ2-3; 9 bases map to TRBD1. Germline-derived CDR1 and CDR2 are LNHNV and YYDKDF (reference sequence). This CDR3 has 14 residues. With V trimmed by 1 base and J by 5 bases, 1 base remained unmatched. The CDR3 spells CATSRGDREDTQYF. Here the CDR3 DNA reads TGTGCCACCAGCAGAGGGGACAGGGAAGATACGCAGTATTTT.

The table lists this clonotype with many counts. This sequence joins TRBV15 and TRBJ1-2; 7 bases line up with TRBD1. The ends lost 8 bases at V and 1 base at J; junction bases unmatched: 1. The CDR3 loop spans 12 amino acids. The germline CDR1 and CDR2 sequences are LNHNV and YYDKDF (reference sequence). CDR3 region: CATRDSNYGYTF. The CDR3 DNA follows: TGTGCCACCCGGGACAGTAACTATGGCTACACCTTC.

The gene calls are TRBV7-2 and TRBJ1-6, with no clear D. Germline CDR1 and CDR2: SGHTA and FQGNSA. The CDR3 extends over 16 amino acids. Deletions cut 6 bases from V and 0 bases from J, with 12 bases between. The CDR3 DNA reads TGTGCCAGCAGAAATACAGCTAGCTCCTATAATTCACCCCTCCACTTT. Its protein product is CASRNTASSYNSPLHF. Complete variable domain (other parts from reference TRBV7-2 and TRBJ1-6): GAGVSQSPSNKVTEKGKDVELRCDPISGHTALYWYRQSLGQGLEFLIYFQGNSAPDKSGLPSDRFSAERTGGSVSTLTIQRTQQEDSAVYLCASRNTASSYNSPLHFGNGTRLTVT.

This clonotype was counted between two and nine times. The chain joins TRBV6-5 to TRBJ2-7, with 13 bases fitting TRBD2. CDR3 length: 14 amino acids. V lost 7 bases, J lost 4 bases, and 4 bases stayed unmatched. The germline CDR1 and CDR2 sequences are MNHEY and SVGAGI. CDR3 sequence: CASKKGLAGYEQYF. The CDR3 DNA reads as TGTGCCAGCAAGAAGGGACTAGCGGGATACGAGCAGTACTTC.

In its sample, this clonotype was seen many times. The chain uses TRBV29-1 and TRBJ2-3, with 8 bases lining up with TRBD1. The V gene end was trimmed by 6 bases and the J gene end by 5 bases; junction bases not matched to a gene: 7. Germline CDR1 reads SQVTM; CDR2 reads ANQGSEA. The CDR3 has 13 amino acids. In DNA, the CDR3 is TGCAGCGTAATACCAGGGGGCAGAGATACGCAGTATTTT. It translates to CSVIPGGRDTQYF.

The J gene is TRBJ2-7, the V gene TRBV5-1; 10 bases align to TRBD1. This CDR3 is built from 13 residues. V lost 6 bases, J lost 2 bases, and 2 bases stayed unmatched. The germline V gene has CDR1 SGHRS and CDR2 YFSETQ. In DNA form, the CDR3 reads TGCGCCAGCACGACAGGGGGCCCCTACGAGCAGTACTTC. Protein: CASTTGGPYEQYF.

This chain joins TRBV28 and TRBJ2-2; a weak D match, TRBD1 (6 bases). Germline CDR1 and CDR2: MDHEN and SYDVKM. The V and J ends lost 0 bases and 6 bases respectively, with 11 bases between them. The CDR3 is 15 residues long. The CDR3 DNA reads as TGTGCCAGCAGTTTATGGCAGGGGTACGCCGGGGAGCTGTTTTTT. Protein sequence: CASSLWQGYAGELFF.

This clonotype occurred many times. This chain links TRBV4-2 with TRBJ2-2; D call uncertain. This CDR3 comprises 15 residues. Germline V lookup: CDR1 LGHNA, CDR2 YNFKEQ. The ends were cut back, 1 base at V and 1 base at J, with 7 bases in the middle. Here the CDR3 reads CASSQVGLNTGELFF. CDR3 nucleotides: TGTGCCAGCAGCCAAGTAGGGCTGAACACCGGGGAGCTGTTTTTT.

The V gene is TRBV28, the J gene TRBJ1-3; the D gene is possibly TRBD1 (5 bases). The ends were cut back, 5 bases at V and 2 bases at J, with 13 bases in the middle. The CDR3 length is 15 residues. CDR1 and CDR2 from the germline V gene are MDHEN and SYDVKM. As DNA, the CDR3 is TGTGCCAGCAGTCCCCCCGGGGCAGCTGGAAACACCATATATTTT. It translates to CASSPPGAAGNTIYF.

The V gene is TRBV9, the J gene TRBJ2-2, with D possibly being TRBD1 or TRBD2 (5 bases each). Germline values: CDR1 SGDLS, CDR2 YYNGEE. This CDR3 contains 16 residues. V shed 3 bases and J shed 3 bases, with 15 bases lying between them. The CDR3 sequence: CASSATGTPDTGELFF. The CDR3 DNA reads as TGTGCCAGCAGCGCCACCGGGACGCCGGACACCGGGGAGCTGTTTTTT.

This chain uses TRBV28 with TRBJ2-3; D possibly corresponds to TRBD2 (5 bases). This CDR3 has 14 amino acids. Germline values: CDR1 MDHEN, CDR2 SYDVKM. V dropped 4 bases and J dropped 4 bases, with 12 bases sitting between them. CDR3 sequence: CASSSRGRSDTQYF. For the CDR3, the DNA is TGTGCCAGCAGTTCCCGGGGTCGGTCAGATACGCAGTATTTT.

The sample holds many counts of this clonotype. This chain connects TRBV4-3 to TRBJ2-3; D may be TRBD2 (5 bases). Germline V gene sequence: CDR1 LGHNA, CDR2 YSLEER. This CDR3 region has 16 residues. V dropped 0 bases and J dropped 4 bases, with 14 bases sitting between them. The DNA for the CDR3 is TGCGCCAGCAGCCAAGAATTGTATCGGGATCCAGATACGCAGTATTTT. Encoded protein: CASSQELYRDPDTQYF.

The chain employs TRBV6-5 and TRBJ1-1; D unclear. The germline CDR1 and CDR2 sequences are MNHEY and SVGAGI. The V end was cut by 0 bases, the J end by 1 base, with 6 bases between. The CDR3 is made up of 14 amino acids. For the CDR3, the DNA is TGTGCCAGCAGTTACTCGAAAGCGAACACTGAAGCTTTCTTT. It encodes CASSYSKANTEAFF.

The CDR3 region is CASSDNYGGGAQYF. Here the CDR3 DNA reads TGTGCCAGCAGTGACAACTATGGCGGAGGTGCGCAGTATTTT. V is TRBV25-1 and J is TRBJ2-3; maybe TRBD2 (5 bases). The V gene's germline CDR1 is MGHDK and CDR2 SYGVNS. Trimming stripped 3 bases from V and 10 bases from J, with 17 bases between. The CDR3 length is 14 residues.